This T cell receptor (beta chain) was observed in a study of T-cell reconstitution after alpha-beta-depleted transplantation in children. V dropped 3 bases and J dropped 4 bases, with 11 bases sitting between them. The CDR3 sequence is 14 residues long. Study-level points and caveats: Newly made T cells mostly supplied T-cell counts and diversity one year after transplant. About two months after transplant, alpha-beta T cells reportedly came from several hundred expanded graft clones.

In the case of this clonotype: The antigen remains unidentified.

Library preparation (for TCRbeta) was performed with unique molecular identifiers. MiXCR, run by TCRdb on the PCR reads, gives a single entry per CDR3 protein. The data hold approximately 1,000,000 distinct CDR3 sequences, with around 30% observed a single time. The TCR originated in a boy under two years old who had a stem cell transplant for SCID, so the T cells may come from the graft donor. This rearrangement joins TRBV12-3 or TRBV12-4 to TRBJ2-3; D possibly corresponds to TRBD2 (6 bases). The sample consisted of PBMCs, mostly from graft donor cells, taken 360 days after TCRalphabeta/CD19-depleted stem cell transplant. CDR3 residues: CASSLQIAADTQYF. In nucleotides, the CDR3 is TGTGCCAGCAGTTTGCAGATAGCGGCAGATACGCAGTATTTT.